These 13 T cell receptor beta chains came from one sample sequenced in a study of shared clonotypes between healthy human individuals. The method was immunoSEQ multiplex PCR; TCRdb's version includes in-frame clones alone and lacks a portion of them. The sample includes roughly 890,000 clones, 85% to 95% of them seen just once. CD8 cells regarded as naive lacked CD45RO, were positively chosen for CCR7, and omitted terminally differentiated effector memory CD45RA+ cells. The sample consisted of naive CD8+ T cells sorted from blood. The receptors originated from a young man in good health.

The V gene is TRBV10-1, the J gene TRBJ1-1, with D uncertain. Germline lookup yields CDR1 WNHNN and CDR2 SYGVQD (reference sequence). The ends were cut back, 9 bases at V and 1 base at J, with 12 bases in the middle. This CDR3 spans 13 amino acids. DNA of the CDR3: TGCGCCAGTCAACAGAGAGAGAACACTGAAGCTTTCTTT. Translation gives CASQQRENTEAFF.

The V gene is TRBV6-5, the J gene TRBJ1-5; TRBD1 matches at 9 bases. This CDR3 comprises 15 residues. The V segment lost 6 bases and the J segment 1 base; nucleotides outside the gene matches: 4. The V gene's germline CDR1 is MNHEY and CDR2 SVGAGI. The DNA of the CDR3 is TGTGCCAGCAGAGGACAGGGGTGGAGCAATCAGCCCCAGCATTTT. Protein: CASRGQGWSNQPQHF.

This clone was picked up many times. Within the sample, other DNA sequences also encode this same CDR3. The CDR3: CASSLTEETQYF. As DNA, the CDR3 is TGTGCCAGCAGTCTGACGGAAGAGACCCAGTACTTC. This chain joins TRBV2 and TRBJ2-5; unclear D gene. The length of the CDR3 is 12 residues. The V gene lost 5 bases and the J gene lost 3 bases, with 7 bases spanning the gap. Germline CDR1 and CDR2: SNHLY and FYNNEI.

The chain couples TRBV7-8 to TRBJ2-1, with D possibly TRBD2 on 6 matching bases. Trimming left V 5 bases short and J 5 bases short, with 16 bases between. Germline V gene data show CDR1 as SGHVS and CDR2 as FQNEAQ. The CDR3 runs 15 residues. The CDR3 nucleotides read TGTGCCAGCAGCCGCACGAGACTAGGAAACAATGAGCAGTTCTTC. Translated: CASSRTRLGNNEQFF.

The V gene is TRBV25-1, the J gene TRBJ2-1; 9 nucleotides agree with TRBD2. CDR1 and CDR2 from the germline V gene are MGHDK and SYGVNS. The CDR3 loop spans 18 amino acids. The V segment lost 6 bases and the J segment 7 bases; nucleotides outside the gene matches: 19. The CDR3: CASSSTSPSSGTQNEQFF. The CDR3 DNA follows: TGTGCCAGCAGCAGCACATCCCCCTCTAGCGGGACCCAGAATGAGCAGTTCTTC.

The chain joins TRBV15 to TRBJ2-7, with D maybe TRBD1 (6 bases). With 0 bases removed from V and 2 bases from J, the gap between germline ends came to 23 bases. The CDR3 length is 19 residues. Germline assignment: CDR1 LNHNV and CDR2 YYDKDF (reference sequence). CDR3 amino acids: CATSRDQGSGVLLTYEQYF. The CDR3, as DNA: TGTGCCACCAGCAGAGATCAGGGGTCCGGGGTCCTATTAACCTACGAGCAGTACTTC.

This clone was counted a single time. The chain carries TRBV28 and TRBJ2-7; 8 nucleotides line up with TRBD1. The CDR3 covers 16 residues. V trimming: 3 bases; J trimming: 0 bases; junction bases outside the gene matches: 7. In germline, CDR1 is MDHEN, CDR2 SYDVKM. The CDR3 region is CASSLMDREGSYEQYF. CDR3 nucleotide sequence: TGTGCCAGCAGTTTGATGGACAGGGAAGGCTCCTACGAGCAGTACTTC.

The V call is TRBV14, the J call TRBJ2-7; 8 bases are a match to TRBD1. There are 16 residues in the CDR3. Germline assignment: CDR1 SGHDN and CDR2 FVKESK. J was trimmed by 6 bases and V by 2 bases; bases with no gene match: 12. The CDR3 DNA sequence: TGTGCCAGCAGCCAAAATATTGGACAGGGACAGCCCGAGCAGTACTTC. Protein: CASSQNIGQGQPEQYF.

This clone has only one observation. V usage is TRBV11-2 and J usage is TRBJ2-1, with 10 positions matching TRBD2. The V segment lost 0 bases and the J segment 2 bases; nucleotides outside the gene matches: 4. The germline gives CDR1 SGHAT, CDR2 FQNNGV. The CDR3 has 17 amino acids. This CDR3 is CASSLDLGTSAYNEQFF. The CDR3 bases are TGTGCCAGCAGCTTAGATCTCGGGACTAGCGCCTACAATGAGCAGTTCTTC.

This clone has only a few counts. The J gene is TRBJ2-1, the V gene TRBV5-1; tentatively, D is TRBD2 (6 bases). The CDR3 runs to 19 residues. Per germline, CDR1 SGHRS and CDR2 YFSETQ. V dropped 6 bases and J dropped 6 bases, with 31 bases sitting between them. CDR3 protein: CASMVTGGLSSGKSNEQFF. CDR3 coding DNA: TGCGCCAGCATGGTAACCGGGGGACTCTCTTCGGGCAAAAGCAATGAGCAGTTCTTC.

The chain has TRBV21-1 and TRBJ1-4; the table's TRBD1 call for D was not verified on the DNA. TRBV21-1 is a listed pseudogene. The CDR3 length is 16 residues. The CDR3 DNA follows: TGTGCCAGCATTAAGGCCGGACAGGGGGCTAATGAAAAACTGTTTTTT. It codes for CASIKAGQGANEKLFF.

In this sample, this clone turned up once. The genes are TRBV2 and TRBJ1-1, with TRBD1 as a possible D gene (6 bases). CDR1 is SNHLY, CDR2 FYNNEI, per germline. The CDR3 covers 14 residues. V shed 3 bases and J shed 5 bases, with 13 bases lying between them. The chain's CDR3 is CASSDGGARTEAFF. DNA for the CDR3: TGTGCCAGCAGTGATGGGGGGGCGCGGACTGAAGCTTTCTTT.

The V gene is TRBV7-2, the J gene TRBJ2-3; 10 bases agree with TRBD2. Germline CDR1 and CDR2: SGHTA and FQGNSA. CDR3 length: 16 residues. Trimming cost V 5 bases and J 0 bases; bases outside gene matches: 5. The CDR3 region is CASSPWTSGSTDTQYF. The CDR3 region has the DNA TGTGCCAGCAGCCCGTGGACTAGCGGAAGCACAGATACGCAGTATTTT. Using reference TRBV7-2 and TRBJ2-3 for the parts outside the CDR3, the full variable domain is GAGVSQSPSNKVTEKGKDVELRCDPISGHTALYWYRQSLGQGLEFLIYFQGNSAPDKSGLPSDRFSAERTGGSVSTLTIQRTQQEDSAVYLCASSPWTSGSTDTQYFGPGTRLTVL.